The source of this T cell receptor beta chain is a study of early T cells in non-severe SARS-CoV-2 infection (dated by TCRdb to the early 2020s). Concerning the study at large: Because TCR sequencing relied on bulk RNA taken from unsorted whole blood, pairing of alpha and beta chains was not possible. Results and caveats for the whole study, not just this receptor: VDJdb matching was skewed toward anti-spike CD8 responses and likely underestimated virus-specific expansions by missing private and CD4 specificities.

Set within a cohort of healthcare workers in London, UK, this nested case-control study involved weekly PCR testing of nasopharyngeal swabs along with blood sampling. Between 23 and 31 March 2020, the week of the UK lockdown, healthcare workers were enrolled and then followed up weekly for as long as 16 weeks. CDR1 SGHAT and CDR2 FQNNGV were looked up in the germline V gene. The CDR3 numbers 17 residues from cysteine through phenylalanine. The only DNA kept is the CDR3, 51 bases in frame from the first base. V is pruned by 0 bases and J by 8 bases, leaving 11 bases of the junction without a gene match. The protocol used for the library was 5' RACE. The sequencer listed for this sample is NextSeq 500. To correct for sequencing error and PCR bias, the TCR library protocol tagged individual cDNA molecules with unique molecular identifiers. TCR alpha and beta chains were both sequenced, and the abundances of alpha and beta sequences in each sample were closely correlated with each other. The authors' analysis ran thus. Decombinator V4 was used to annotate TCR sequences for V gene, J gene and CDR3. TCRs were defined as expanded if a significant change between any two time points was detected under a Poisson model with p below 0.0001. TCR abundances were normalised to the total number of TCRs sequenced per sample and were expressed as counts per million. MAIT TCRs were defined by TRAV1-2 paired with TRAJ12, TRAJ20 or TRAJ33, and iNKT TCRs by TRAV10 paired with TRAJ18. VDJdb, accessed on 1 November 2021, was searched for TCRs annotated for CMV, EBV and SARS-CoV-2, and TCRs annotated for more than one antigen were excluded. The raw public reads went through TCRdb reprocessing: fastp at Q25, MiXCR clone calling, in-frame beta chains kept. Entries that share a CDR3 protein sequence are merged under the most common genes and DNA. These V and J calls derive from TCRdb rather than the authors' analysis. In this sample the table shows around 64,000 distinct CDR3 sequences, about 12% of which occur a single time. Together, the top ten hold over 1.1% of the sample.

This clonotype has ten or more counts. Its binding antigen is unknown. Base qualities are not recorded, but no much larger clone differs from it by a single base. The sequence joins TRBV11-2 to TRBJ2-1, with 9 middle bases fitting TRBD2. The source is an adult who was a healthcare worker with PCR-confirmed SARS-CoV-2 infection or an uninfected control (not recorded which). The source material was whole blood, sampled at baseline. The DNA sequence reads TGTGCCAGCAGCTTAGATAGTGCTAGCGGGATCTTCGATGAGCAGTTCTTC. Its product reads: CASSLDSASGIFDEQFF.